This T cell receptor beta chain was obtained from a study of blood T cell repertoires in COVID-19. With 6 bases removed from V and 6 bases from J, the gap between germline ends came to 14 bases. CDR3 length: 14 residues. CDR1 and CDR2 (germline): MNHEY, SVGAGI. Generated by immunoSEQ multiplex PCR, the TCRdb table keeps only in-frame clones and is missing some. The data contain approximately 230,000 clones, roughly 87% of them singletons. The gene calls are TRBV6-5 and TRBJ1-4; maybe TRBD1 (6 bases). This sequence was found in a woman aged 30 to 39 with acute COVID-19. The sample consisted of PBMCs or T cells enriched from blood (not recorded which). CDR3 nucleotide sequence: TGTGCCAGCAGCCCCCACAGGGTGGATGAAAAACTGTTTTTT. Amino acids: CASSPHRVDEKLFF.